These T cell receptor beta chains were read from a single sample in a study of T cells in localized non-small cell lung cancer. Sequencing used immunoSEQ multiplex PCR; TCRdb keeps in-frame clones, though not all of them. The sample shows around 1,500 clones, around 20% of them seen only once. Sequencing used lung tumor tissue, obtained before any cancer treatment. These receptors came from a female donor older than 55 with stage II lung adenocarcinoma. Each CDR3 is given with its conserved first and last residue. Each record gives: J gene, V gene, D gene, clone size, CDR3 protein, CDR3 DNA. D genes are given only for firm matches. Only part of the rows carry a size: once, few, many, or a class if the clone is expanded.

>TRBJ2-3|TRBV6-8|-|-
CAISTRGSTDTQYF
TGTGCCATCAGCACGCGGGGTAGCACAGATACGCAGTATTTT
>TRBJ1-5|TRBV11-3|-|-
CASSFGHSNQPQHF
TGTGCCAGCAGCTTTGGACATAGCAATCAGCCCCAGCATTTT
>TRBJ2-2|TRBV30|-|-
CAWDLGAGELFF
TGTGCCTGGGATCTAGGGGCCGGGGAGCTGTTTTTT
>TRBJ1-6|TRBV11-3|-|medium-sized
CASSLAGSYNSPLHF
TGTGCCAGCAGCTTGGCTGGGAGTTATAATTCACCCCTCCACTTT
>TRBJ1-2|TRBV12-5|TRBD1|-
CASGLEKRRGREGYTF
TGTGCTAGTGGTTTGGAAAAGAGGAGGGGGCGCGAGGGCTACACCTTC
>TRBJ1-5|TRBV1|-|-
CASSPSPRDQPQHF
TGCGCCAGCAGTCCCTCACCAAGGGATCAGCCCCAGCATTTT
>TRBJ2-7|TRBV9|-|few
CASGTFNYEQYF
TGTGCCAGCGGTACCTTTAACTACGAGCAGTACTTC
>TRBJ1-6|TRBV18|-|-
CASSQTTDYNSPLHF
TGTGCCAGCTCACAGACGACAGACTATAATTCACCCCTCCACTTT
>TRBJ2-7|TRBV19|-|few
CASSIGGYEQYF
TGTGCCAGTAGTATAGGCGGCTACGAGCAGTACTTC
>TRBJ2-1|TRBV11-3|-|-
CASSLEDTSYNEQFF
TGTGCCAGCAGCTTAGAGGATACTAGTTACAATGAGCAGTTCTTC
>TRBJ2-1|TRBV19|TRBD2|-
CASSKGLAGDLYEQFF
TGTGCCAGTAGCAAGGGACTAGCGGGAGATTTGTATGAGCAGTTCTTC
>TRBJ2-1|TRBV30|TRBD2|few
CAWSGLAGSYNEQFF
TGTGCCTGGAGTGGACTAGCGGGCTCCTACAATGAGCAGTTCTTC
>TRBJ2-3|TRBV5-1|TRBD2|-
CASRAKDGRLATDTQYF
TGCGCCAGCAGAGCAAAGGACGGACGACTAGCCACAGATACGCAGTATTTT
>TRBJ2-3|TRBV19|TRBD1|few
CASRDRGGFSTDTQYF
TGTGCCAGTAGGGACAGGGGAGGTTTTAGCACAGATACGCAGTATTTT
>TRBJ2-1|TRBV11-3|TRBD2|-
CASSPRGLAGEASYNEQFF
TGTGCCAGCAGCCCAAGAGGACTAGCGGGAGAGGCCTCCTACAATGAGCAGTTCTTC
>TRBJ2-5|TRBV9|-|-
CASSVGFYSGLFQETQYF
TGTGCCAGCAGCGTAGGATTTTACAGCGGTCTCTTTCAAGAGACCCAGTACTTC
>TRBJ2-5|TRBV6-8|-|medium-sized
CASSSSDGKETQYF
TGTGCCAGCAGTTCATCGGACGGGAAAGAGACCCAGTACTTC
>TRBJ2-7|TRBV6-8|TRBD1|large
CASRRGTGSTYEQYF
TGTGCCAGCAGGAGGGGGACAGGGTCTACCTACGAGCAGTACTTC
>TRBJ1-2|TRBV6-8|-|few
CASSPAADYGYTF
TGTGCCAGCAGTCCAGCGGCAGATTATGGCTACACCTTC
>TRBJ2-5|TRBV2|TRBD1|few
CASSDSGGLAETQYF
TGTGCCAGCAGTGATTCAGGGGGCCTCGCCGAGACCCAGTACTTC
>TRBJ2-3|TRBV11-3|-|medium-sized
CASSPPRGAGDTQYF
TGTGCCAGCAGCCCTCCTCGGGGGGCCGGAGATACGCAGTATTTT
>TRBJ2-7|TRBV18|TRBD1|few
CASSPGGTGSYEQYF
TGTGCCAGCTCACCAGGTGGGACAGGGTCCTACGAGCAGTACTTC
>TRBJ2-2|TRBV28|TRBD1|-
CASSLGSPQGDTGELFF
TGTGCCAGCAGTTTGGGATCCCCACAGGGGGACACCGGGGAGCTGTTTTTT
>TRBJ2-5|TRBV30|-|-
CAWSLGRSQETQYF
TGTGCCTGGAGTCTTGGTCGCTCCCAAGAGACCCAGTACTTC
>TRBJ2-3|TRBV10-1|-|few
CASSEGGMQYF
TGCGCCAGCAGTGAAGGGGGAATGCAGTATTTT
>TRBJ2-7|TRBV19|TRBD2|large
CASSTYGTSGGYEQYF
TGTGCCAGTAGTACATACGGGACTAGCGGGGGCTACGAGCAGTACTTC
>TRBJ2-7|TRBV6-8|-|few
CASSYAGRGYEQYF
TGTGCCAGCAGTTACGCGGGGCGCGGTTACGAGCAGTACTTC
>TRBJ2-5|TRBV6-8|-|few
CASSQTDRGPQYF
TGTGCCAGCAGCCAAACCGACAGAGGACCCCAGTACTTC
>TRBJ2-5|TRBV9|TRBD2|-
CASSPWGLAGQETQYF
TGTGCCAGCAGCCCCTGGGGACTAGCGGGGCAAGAGACCCAGTACTTC
>TRBJ1-2|TRBV11-3|-|-
CASSLGVEGDYGYTF
TGTGCCAGCAGCTTGGGGGTCGAGGGCGACTATGGCTACACCTTC
>TRBJ1-4|TRBV28|TRBD1|few
CASRTGSYEKLFF
TGTGCCAGCAGGACAGGGAGTTATGAAAAACTGTTTTTT
>TRBJ1-4|TRBV18|-|-
CASSPPGGQDEKLFF
TGTGCCAGCTCACCACCGGGGGGCCAGGATGAAAAACTGTTTTTT